What follows are 19 T cell receptor beta chains derived from one specimen sequenced in a study of blood T cell repertoires in COVID-19. The assay was immunoSEQ multiplex PCR, and TCRdb's table has in-frame clones only and misses some. The data hold hundreds of thousands of clones, with roughly 83% observed a single time. Sequences were obtained from peripheral blood. These receptors came from a man older than 75 with acute or convalescent COVID-19.

This chain links TRBV6-5 with TRBJ1-6, with D perhaps matching TRBD1 (6 bases). Trimming left V 2 bases short and J 7 bases short, with 15 bases between. The CDR3 covers 16 residues. Germline CDR1 MNHEY, CDR2 SVGAGI. The CDR3 protein is CASSYSQGLRNSPLHF. The CDR3 coding sequence is TGTGCCAGCAGTTACAGTCAGGGGCTGAGGAATTCACCCCTCCACTTT.

This sequence joins TRBV19 and TRBJ2-5; perhaps TRBD2 as D (6 bases). This CDR3 region has 15 residues. Trimming left V 1 base short and J 4 bases short, with 13 bases between. Germline values: CDR1 LNHDA, CDR2 SQIVND (reference sequence). CDR3 sequence (DNA): TGTGCCAGTAGTATAGTCGGGACTTATGGAGAGACCCAGTACTTC. This encodes CASSIVGTYGETQYF.

The J gene is TRBJ2-5, the V gene TRBV19; TRBD2 agrees at 9 bases. The CDR3 runs 16 residues. V trimming: 5 bases; J trimming: 5 bases; junction bases outside the gene matches: 12. The germline gives CDR1 LNHDA, CDR2 SQIVND (reference sequence). DNA for the CDR3: TGTGCCAGTAGTTACCCAGGCGGGAGGGCCCGTGAGACCCAGTACTTC. Residues: CASSYPGGRARETQYF.

The chain carries TRBV27 and TRBJ1-2, with D possibly TRBD1 on 6 matching bases. Germline V CDR1 and CDR2: MNHEY, SMNVEV (reference sequence). The CDR3 totals 16 residues. The V gene lost 0 bases and the J gene lost 2 bases, with 13 bases spanning the gap. The CDR3 reads CASSLSGAGWNYGYTF. In DNA, the CDR3 is TGTGCCAGCAGTTTATCGGGGGCAGGATGGAACTATGGCTACACCTTC.

The chain recombines TRBV19 with TRBJ2-1; 10 nucleotides match TRBD2. The CDR3 covers 16 residues. With V trimmed by 3 bases and J by 6 bases, 8 bases remained unmatched. Germline assignment: CDR1 LNHDA and CDR2 SQIVND (reference sequence). CDR3 in DNA: TGTGCCAGTAGTATGCAAGCGGGAGGGCCTATCAATGAGCAGTTCTTC. Protein product: CASSMQAGGPINEQFF.

V usage is TRBV7-2 and J usage is TRBJ1-2; D is undetermined. V was clipped by 1 base and J by 6 bases, with 18 bases between them. The CDR3 totals 16 residues. The germline V gene has CDR1 SGHTA and CDR2 FQGNSA. The CDR3 spells CASSLGPTQFRNGYTF. For the CDR3, the DNA is TGTGCCAGCAGCTTAGGGCCGACTCAGTTCCGTAATGGCTACACCTTC.

This clone showed up just once. V gene TRBV5-1 combines with J gene TRBJ1-4; 12 nucleotides line up with TRBD1. CDR1 and CDR2 from the germline V gene are SGHRS and YFSETQ. The CDR3 extends over 14 amino acids. V trimming: 3 bases; J trimming: 7 bases; junction bases outside the gene matches: 1. In DNA form, the CDR3 reads TGCGCCAGCAGCTCGGGACAGGGGGCTGAAAAACTGTTTTTT. Translated, it gives CASSSGQGAEKLFF.

This sequence joins TRBV18 and TRBJ1-2; possibly TRBD1 for D (6 bases). Germline CDR1 is KGHSH and CDR2 is LQKENI. V was trimmed by 4 bases and J by 2 bases, leaving 14 bases between them. This CDR3 spans 15 amino acids. CDR3: CASSLGTSDNYGYTF. The CDR3 coding sequence is TGTGCCAGCTCACTTGGGACATCTGACAACTATGGCTACACCTTC.

The chain combines TRBV5-1 with TRBJ2-3, with D perhaps matching TRBD1 (6 bases). The germline V gene encodes CDR1 SGHRS and CDR2 YFSETQ. The CDR3 extends over 14 amino acids. V was cut by 0 bases and J by 6 bases, with 11 bases left in between. The CDR3 protein is CASSLEGTYDTQYF. DNA of the CDR3: TGCGCCAGCAGCTTGGAAGGGACATACGATACGCAGTATTTT.

The rearrangement joins TRBV18 to TRBJ1-2; tentatively, D is TRBD1 (5 bases). The V and J ends lost 6 bases and 0 bases respectively, with 8 bases between them. Germline assignment: CDR1 KGHSH and CDR2 LQKENI. The CDR3 has 13 amino acids. CDR3 residues: CASSDSTNYGYTF. For the CDR3, the DNA is TGTGCCAGCTCCGACAGTACTAACTATGGCTACACCTTC.

The chain uses TRBV5-1 and TRBJ1-3; 9 nucleotides line up with TRBD1. CDR3 length equals 18 residues. V was clipped by 3 bases and J by 0 bases; unmatched bases: 10. In germline, CDR1 is SGHRS, CDR2 YFSETQ. The CDR3 sequence: CASSSRAGTGSSGNTIYF. The CDR3 nucleotides read TGCGCCAGCAGCTCACGGGCCGGGACAGGGTCCTCTGGAAACACCATATATTTT.

This chain connects TRBV3-1 (or the pseudogene TRBV3-2) to TRBJ2-2; 8 nucleotides line up with TRBD1. This CDR3 is 13 amino acids long. Germline CDR1 LGHDT, CDR2 YNNKEL (reference sequence). V gave up 10 bases and J gave up 6 bases; unmatched junction bases: 7. CDR3 in amino acids: CAIGQGSPGELFF. The CDR3 coding sequence is TGTGCCATCGGACAGGGAAGTCCCGGGGAGCTGTTTTTT.

The chain carries TRBV6-5 and TRBJ2-1, with 9 bases lining up with TRBD1. CDR1 and CDR2 from the germline V gene are MNHEY and SVGAGI. J was trimmed by 6 bases and V by 6 bases; bases with no gene match: 9. The CDR3 runs 15 residues. DNA of the CDR3: TGTGCCAGCAGCCCCGGGACAGGGTGGGTCAATGAGCAGTTCTTC. This gives the protein CASSPGTGWVNEQFF.

The V call is TRBV14, the J call TRBJ1-1, with 11 nucleotides matching TRBD1. V gave up 2 bases and J gave up 7 bases; unmatched junction bases: 9. The CDR3 runs to 16 residues. Germline CDR1 and CDR2: SGHDN and FVKESK. CDR3 nucleotides: TGTGCCAGCAGCCAATGGACAGGGGGCGCCTCCATTGAAGCTTTCTTT. Protein product: CASSQWTGGASIEAFF.

The V and J genes are TRBV7-2 and TRBJ1-1; 8 nucleotides align to TRBD1. The V gene's germline CDR1 is SGHTA and CDR2 FQGNSA. V dropped 1 base and J dropped 1; count of bases not matched to a gene: 2. This CDR3 is built from 15 residues. CDR3 in DNA: TGTGCCAGCAGCTTAGGGGACAGGCGGAACACTGAAGCTTTCTTT. Its translation is CASSLGDRRNTEAFF.

This rearrangement joins TRBV12-5 to TRBJ2-3, with D possibly TRBD2 on 6 matching bases. Germline loops: CDR1 LGHNT, CDR2 FRNRAP. Between the trimmed V and J ends, which lost 5 bases and 3 bases, there was a span of 9 bases. CDR3 length: 13 residues. The CDR3 reads CASGLAGTDTQYF. In DNA form, the CDR3 reads TGTGCTAGTGGTCTCGCGGGGACAGATACGCAGTATTTT.

The J gene is TRBJ2-7, the V gene TRBV18, with D tentatively TRBD1 (6 bases). Trimming left V 2 bases short and J 3 bases short, with 8 bases between. Germline values: CDR1 KGHSH, CDR2 LQKENI. CDR3 length: 13 amino acids. The CDR3 here is CASSPGGGYEQYF. The CDR3 DNA sequence: TGTGCCAGCTCACCAGGGGGCGGCTACGAGCAGTACTTC. Full variable domain (remainder filled in from reference TRBV18 and TRBJ2-7): NAGVMQNPRHLVRRRGQEARLRCSPMKGHSHVYWYRQLPEEGLKFMVYLQKENIIDESGMPKERFSAEFPKEGPSILRIQQVVRGDSAAYFCASSPGGGYEQYFGPGTRLTVT.

V and J are TRBV30 and TRBJ1-1; D unclear. CDR1 is GTSNPN, CDR2 SVGIG, per germline (reference sequence). The CDR3 spans 12 residues. V was cut by 2 bases and J by 10 bases, with 14 bases left in between. The CDR3 is CAWSFSPGLAFF. The CDR3 region has the DNA TGTGCCTGGAGTTTTTCCCCGGGATTAGCTTTCTTT.

This sequence joins TRBV7-3 and TRBJ2-1, with TRBD1 matching over 9 bases. The germline V gene has CDR1 SGHTA and CDR2 FQGTGA. CDR3 length: 16 residues. Losses at the gene ends were 4 bases for V and 4 bases for J; bases not matched to a gene: 8. The CDR3 sequence is CASSSAGTGLYNEQFF. CDR3 sequence (DNA): TGTGCCAGCAGCTCCGCCGGGACAGGGCTTTACAATGAGCAGTTCTTC.